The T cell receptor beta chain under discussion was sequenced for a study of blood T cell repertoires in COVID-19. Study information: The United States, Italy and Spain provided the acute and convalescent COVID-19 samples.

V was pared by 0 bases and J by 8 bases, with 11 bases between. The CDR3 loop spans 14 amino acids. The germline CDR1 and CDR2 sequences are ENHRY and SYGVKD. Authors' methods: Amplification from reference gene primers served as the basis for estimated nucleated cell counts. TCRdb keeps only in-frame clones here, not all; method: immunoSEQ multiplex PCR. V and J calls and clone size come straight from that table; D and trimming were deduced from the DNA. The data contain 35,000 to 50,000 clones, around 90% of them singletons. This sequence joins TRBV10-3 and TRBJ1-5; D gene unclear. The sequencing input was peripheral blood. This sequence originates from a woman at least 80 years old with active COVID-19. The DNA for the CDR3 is TGTGCCATCAGTGAGTCAGGGAGGGCTGAGCCCCAGCATTTT. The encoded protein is CAISESGRAEPQHF.